This T cell receptor (beta chain) emerged from a study of control samples from healthy donors and cancer patients (dated by TCRdb to 2018 to 2021). Receptors were amplified or captured by the immunoSEQ multiplex PCR assay. TCRdb re-hosts the immuneACCESS table, in-frame sequences only. Its copies lack some clones; in the studies checked, an unresolved V gene accounts for under half of them, and the cause for the rest is not known. This sample is represented by 120,000 to 150,000 clones; around nine tenths of them were singletons. Together, the top ten hold around 11% of the sample. The CDR3 numbers 16 residues from cysteine through phenylalanine. Only the CDR3 region is kept as DNA, spanning 48 bases read in frame from base 1. The germline V gene encodes CDR1 SGHTA and CDR2 FQGNSA. V is shortened by 5 bases, J by 4 bases, and the region joining them spans 18 bases. A remark on this clone: Its antigen is still unknown. Nothing much larger sits one base from this clone, and base qualities are not available.

The origin of this receptor is a man aged 25-45 years in good health. The V gene is TRBV7-2 and the J gene is TRBJ1-5; a tentative D call is TRBD1 (5 bases match). Sequencing used blood. The CDR3 has the sequence CASSRFPSQGNQPQHF. The nucleotide sequence reads TGTGCCAGCAGCCGCTTCCCGAGTCAGGGTAATCAGCCCCAGCATTTT.